This TCR beta chain was retrieved from a study of T cell responses to AZD1222 COVID-19 vaccine (dated by TCRdb to the early 2020s). Notes on the research overall: TCR sequencing was performed for about 250 trial participants, of whom about 210 were given two doses of AZD1222 and around 25 were given two doses of MenACWY control vaccine. Trial participants were enrolled by age into subgroups of 18-55, 56-69 and 70-plus years, and around 150, 29 and 61 TCR-sequenced participants, respectively, were included in these subgroups.

The CDR3 goes from the cysteine to the phenylalanine over 16 residues. Kept here is only the CDR3 DNA, which spans 48 bases and is read in frame from base 1. V and J are truncated by 7 bases and 0 bases respectively, leaving an intervening sequence of 17 bases. From a lookup of the germline V gene, CDR1 and CDR2 are SGHRS and YFSETQ. Broader findings and caveats from the paper: Conclusions about previously exposed vaccinees were limited because only six AZD1222 recipients were SARS-CoV-2 seropositive at baseline. After two AZD1222 doses, spike-specific TCR breadth and depth were significantly higher than at day 0 and than in MenACWY recipients. Because no day 14 peak-response samples were available, repertoires were characterized only after the peak T cell response. Participants were mostly white British and included more females than males, and it was suggested by the authors that clonal diversity may have been underestimated. The whole spike protein was spanned by vaccine-associated CD4 TCRs, and dominant responses were seen in regions 160-218 and 743-854. Nearly half of unique spike-specific TCRs reportedly recognized epitopes outside regions mutated in the B.1.351 and B.1.1.7 variants. The 56-69-year group was small, and its depth increase did not reach significance, likely because of low power.

Reading the label with the study, this specimen's time point is: about 28 days (+/-7) after the second vaccine dose. Explained via the paper, the treatment or condition label denotes: meningococcal conjugate vaccine given as trial control. Vaccinee samples were obtained from the UK trials COV001 and COV002, which included a single-blind randomized controlled phase 2/3 trial of AZD1222 (ChAdOx1 nCoV-19) in healthy adults. For TCRbeta chain sequencing, PBMC samples from trial participants were taken at day 0 and at day 28 after the second dose. The CDR3 regions of human TCRbeta chains were analyzed by immunosequencing. Concerning the study's data processing: Repertoire TCRs were checked for matches against a reference library of SARS-CoV-2-specific TCRs that had been generated using the MIRA antigen-specificity platform. Breadth was defined as the fraction of unique TCRs that were SARS-CoV-2-associated. Depth was defined as the fraction of total T cells that were SARS-CoV-2-associated. Using the MIRA data, each spike-specific TCR was mapped to the spike region that the TCR reacts to and placed in a CD4 or CD8 class. Log10-transformed breadth and depth values were compared by one-way ANOVA with Sidak's multiple comparisons tests. As stored in TCRdb, this immuneACCESS dataset retains in-frame rearrangements with V and J assigned. A fraction of the clones does not appear; measured against another copy, unresolved V genes explain less than half of the discrepancy, and the remainder lacks a known reason. V, J and clone size were drawn from that table, and D and trimming were deduced from the DNA. Present in this sample are about 140,000 clones, 91% of which were seen just once. In total, the top ten clones hold 6.5% to 8% of the sample.

As to this clone: Its cognate antigen has yet to be identified. Per-base quality was not reported, and no clone a single base away is much larger than it.

The clonotype originates from an adult who received the MenACWY meningococcal vaccine as a control. The chain links TRBV5-1 with TRBJ2-1, with the D gene tentatively TRBD1 or TRBD2, based on 5 matching bases in each. The sample was peripheral blood, taken 28 days after the second dose of the MenACWY control vaccine. The DNA reads as follows: TGCGCCAGCGCCAATGGGGGAAGACTCTCCTACAATGAGCAGTTCTTC. Its product reads: CASANGGRLSYNEQFF.